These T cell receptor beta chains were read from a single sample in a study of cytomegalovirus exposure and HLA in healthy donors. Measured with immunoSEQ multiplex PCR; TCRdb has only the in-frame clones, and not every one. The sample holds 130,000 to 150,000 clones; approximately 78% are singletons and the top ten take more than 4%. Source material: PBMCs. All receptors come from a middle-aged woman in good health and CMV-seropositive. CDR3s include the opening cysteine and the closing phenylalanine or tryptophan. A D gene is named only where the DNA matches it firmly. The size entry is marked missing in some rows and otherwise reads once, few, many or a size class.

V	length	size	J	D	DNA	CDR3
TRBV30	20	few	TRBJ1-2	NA	TGTGCCTGGAGTGTTAGGGGATCAACAGGGTCTCCAGAGACTAACTATGGCTACACCTTC	CAWSVRGSTGSPETNYGYTF
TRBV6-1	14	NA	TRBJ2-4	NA	TGTGCCAGCAGTGATTTTTTCCCCTTAAACATTCAGTATTTC	CASSDFFPLNIQYF
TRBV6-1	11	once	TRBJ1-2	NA	TGTGCCAGCACGGCTAACTATGGCTACACCTTC	CASTANYGYTF
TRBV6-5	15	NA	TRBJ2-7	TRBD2	TGTGCCAGCAGTTCCATGGGGGGGGAGTCCTACGAGCAGTACTTC	CASSSMGGESYEQYF
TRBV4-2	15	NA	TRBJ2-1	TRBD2	TGTGCCAGCAGCCCAACCGGGACTAGCGGGGGGTTTCTATTCTTC	CASSPTGTSGGFLFF
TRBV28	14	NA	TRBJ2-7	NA	TGTGCCAGCAGATCCGGAGGGTCGGCCTACGAGCAGTACTTC	CASRSGGSAYEQYF
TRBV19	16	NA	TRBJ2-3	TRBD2	TGTGCCAGTAGCCTTCTAGCGGGAGCTAGGTCGGGTACGCAGTATTTT	CASSLLAGARSGTQYF
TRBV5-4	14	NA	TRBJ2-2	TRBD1	TGTGCCAGCAGCAAGCAGGGGGAGCCCGGGGAGCTGTTTTTT	CASSKQGEPGELFF
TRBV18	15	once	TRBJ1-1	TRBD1	TGTGCCAGCTCACCACAACAGGGGCCGAACACTGAAGCTTTCTTT	CASSPQQGPNTEAFF
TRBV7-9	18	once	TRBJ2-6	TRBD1	TGTGCCAGCAGTCGATCCGGGACAGGGGCACGCGGGGCCAACGTCCTGACTTTC	CASSRSGTGARGANVLTF
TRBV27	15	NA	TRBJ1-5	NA	TGTGCCAGCAGTCCCTTGGGCCCGGGGAATCAGCCCCAGCATTTT	CASSPLGPGNQPQHF
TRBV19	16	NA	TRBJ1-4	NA	TGTGCCAGTAGTATTTGGAGGTCCGCAACTAATGAAAAACTGTTTTTT	CASSIWRSATNEKLFF
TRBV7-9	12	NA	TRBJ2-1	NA	TGTGCCACCGAGACAGGCTTCTATGAGCAGTTCTTC	CATETGFYEQFF
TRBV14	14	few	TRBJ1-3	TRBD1	TGTGCCAGCAGCCCCGGACAGGCGGTAAACACCATATATTTT	CASSPGQAVNTIYF
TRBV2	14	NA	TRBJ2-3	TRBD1	TGTGCCAGCAGTGAAATAGGGACAGCAGATACGCAGTATTTT	CASSEIGTADTQYF
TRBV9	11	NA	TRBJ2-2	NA	TGTGCCAGCGAACCCGGTTGGGAGCTGTTTTTT	CASEPGWELFF
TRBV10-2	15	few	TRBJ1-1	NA	TGCGCCAGCAGTGAGTCGACAGCTGGGGTTGGGGAAGCTTTCTTT	CASSESTAGVGEAFF
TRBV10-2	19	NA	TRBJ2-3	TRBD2	TGCGCCAGCAGCGATATACCTCAGCGGGGGGGGTCTTTCGCAGATACGCAGTATTTT	CASSDIPQRGGSFADTQYF
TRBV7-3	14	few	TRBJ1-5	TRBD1	TGTGCCAGCAGCCAAACAGGGGGGAATCAGCCCCAGCATTTT	CASSQTGGNQPQHF
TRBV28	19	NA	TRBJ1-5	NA	TGTGCCAGCAGTTCCACGGCGGGGTTGGGGATATATGGCAATCAGCCCCAGCATTTT	CASSSTAGLGIYGNQPQHF
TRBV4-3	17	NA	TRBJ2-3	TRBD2	TGCGCCAGCAGCCAAGAAGGACGGGGGGGGAGCACAGATACGCAGTATTTT	CASSQEGRGGSTDTQYF
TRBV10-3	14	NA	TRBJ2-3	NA	TGTGCCATCAGTGACAGCTCAGGAACAGATACGCAGTATTTT	CAISDSSGTDTQYF
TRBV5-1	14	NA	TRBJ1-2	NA	TGCGCCAGCAGCTTGGGTCCCCTTAACTATGGCTACACCTTC	CASSLGPLNYGYTF
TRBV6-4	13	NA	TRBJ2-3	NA	TGTGCCAGCAGTGATACTGTCGCGCGTACGCAGTATTTT	CASSDTVARTQYF
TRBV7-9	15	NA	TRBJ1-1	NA	TGTTCCAGCAGCTTAATGGGCAGGGGAACGACTGAAGCTTTCTTT	CSSSLMGRGTTEAFF
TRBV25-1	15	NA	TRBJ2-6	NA	TGTGCCAGCAGTGAAGCGGGATCGGGGGCCAACGTCCTGACTTTC	CASSEAGSGANVLTF
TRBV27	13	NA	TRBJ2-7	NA	TGTGCCAGCAGTTCCCAGGCGTTTTACGAGCAGTACTTC	CASSSQAFYEQYF
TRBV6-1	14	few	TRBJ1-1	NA	TGTGCCAGCAGTGAAGGGGGCATGAACACTGAAGCTTTCTTT	CASSEGGMNTEAFF
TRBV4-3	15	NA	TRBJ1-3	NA	TGCGCCAGCAGCCAAGAAGCTGTTCTAGGTAACACCATATATTTT	CASSQEAVLGNTIYF
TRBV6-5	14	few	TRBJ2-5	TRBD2	TGTGCCAGCAGTTATGGGACTAACCAAGAGACCCAGTACTTC	CASSYGTNQETQYF
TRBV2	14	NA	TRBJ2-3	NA	TGTGCCAGCAGGGCGGCCACGAGCACAGATACGCAGTATTTT	CASRAATSTDTQYF
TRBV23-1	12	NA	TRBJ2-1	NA	TGCGCCAGCAGTGCGGGGTACAATGAGCAGTTCTTC	CASSAGYNEQFF
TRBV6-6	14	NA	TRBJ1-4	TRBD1	TGTGCCACCAGGGGGCCAGCAACTAATGAAAAACTGTTTTTT	CATRGPATNEKLFF
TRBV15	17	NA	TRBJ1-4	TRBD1	TGTGCCACCAGCAGAGCGACAGGGACTCGAACTAATGAAAAACTGTTTTTT	CATSRATGTRTNEKLFF
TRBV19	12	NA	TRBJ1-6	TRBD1	TGTGCCAGTAGTAGGGACAGAACGTCCCTCCACTTT	CASSRDRTSLHF
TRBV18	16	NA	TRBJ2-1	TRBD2	TGTGCCAGCTCTCTGACTAGCGGGGCTACCTACAATGAGCAGTTCTTC	CASSLTSGATYNEQFF
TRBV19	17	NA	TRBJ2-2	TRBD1	TGTGCCAGTAGAGCCCCGGGACAGGGGGCTCGGACCGGGGAGCTGTTTTTT	CASRAPGQGARTGELFF
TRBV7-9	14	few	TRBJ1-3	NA	TGTGCCAGCAGCCCGAGGGAAGCGGGAAACACCATATATTTT	CASSPREAGNTIYF